The 23 T cell receptor beta chains below all came from one sample that was sequenced in a study of T cell repertoires in cytomegalovirus infection. Each CDR3 protein gets one entry after TCRdb re-called the reads with MiXCR. The table records about 350,000 distinct CDR3 sequences, approximately 35% of them present only once. Antigens of these TCRs are unknown. The source material was cultured PBMCs, sampled from culture after CMV antigen stimulation. The receptors come from a human donor in good health (CMV status not recorded). Some clones in this sample may be carry-over from other donors' samples.

The chain combines TRBV2 with TRBJ1-5, with D perhaps matching TRBD1 (5 bases). Germline V gives CDR1 SNHLY, CDR2 FYNNEI. The CDR3 is made up of 15 amino acids. V was pared by 7 bases and J by 2 bases, with 15 bases between. Here the CDR3 reads CASKGGEGGNQPQHF. The CDR3 DNA reads TGTGCCAGCAAAGGAGGGGAAGGGGGCAATCAGCCCCAGCATTTT. The full variable domain, completed using reference TRBV2 and TRBJ1-5, is EPEVTQTPSHQVTQMGQEVILRCVPISNHLYFYWYRQILGQKVEFLVSFYNNEISEKSEIFDDQFSVERPDGSNFTLKIRSTKLEDSAMYFCASKGGEGGNQPQHFGDGTRLSIL.

The chain links TRBV6-2 or TRBV6-3 to TRBJ2-5, with D possibly matching TRBD2 (6 bases). The germline V gene encodes CDR1 MNHEY and CDR2 SVGEGT. CDR3 size: 13 residues. V gave up 5 bases and J gave up 3 bases, with 10 bases separating them. The CDR3 DNA reads as TGTGCCAGCAGTCTCACGGGAGAAGAGACCCAGTACTTC. Its protein product is CASSLTGEETQYF.

This clonotype was found a few times. V usage is TRBV24-1 and J usage is TRBJ2-1; unclear D gene. This CDR3 contains 12 residues. Trimming took off 9 bases at V and 8 bases at J, with 13 bases between the two ends. Germline V lookup: CDR1 KGHDR, CDR2 SFDVKD. The CDR3 region is CATHPGPDEQFF. In nucleotides, the CDR3 is TGTGCCACCCACCCTGGTCCGGATGAGCAGTTCTTC.

This clonotype showed up many times. The chain has TRBV7-2 and TRBJ2-5; D is tentatively TRBD1 or TRBD2 (5 bases each). CDR1 and CDR2 from the germline V gene are SGHTA and FQGNSA. This CDR3 has 17 amino acids. The V end was cut by 2 bases, the J end by 5 bases, with 21 bases between. DNA for the CDR3: TGTGCCAGCAGCTTATGGGGTTGGGCAGGGAAGCGGGAGACCCAGTACTTC. Translation: CASSLWGWAGKRETQYF.

This chain uses TRBV20-1 with TRBJ2-3, with TRBD2 matching 8 bases. The CDR3 runs 14 residues. Germline loops: CDR1 DFQATT, CDR2 SNEGSKA (reference sequence). The V gene end was trimmed by 2 bases and the J gene end by 3 bases; junction bases not matched to a gene: 4. In nucleotides, the CDR3 is TGCAGTGCTAGATCTACTAGCGGTACAGATACGCAGTATTTT. It is translated as CSARSTSGTDTQYF.

This clonotype has more than one count but fewer than ten. The V and J genes are TRBV7-2 and TRBJ2-3, with TRBD1 matching 9 bases. Germline CDR1 is SGHTA and CDR2 is FQGNSA. This CDR3 spans 18 amino acids. J lost 5 bases, V lost 1 base, and 13 bases had no gene match. This CDR3 is CASSLGGLRTGVGDTQYF. The DNA for the CDR3 is TGTGCCAGCAGCTTAGGAGGACTTCGGACAGGGGTCGGAGATACGCAGTATTTT.

The J gene is TRBJ2-1, the V gene TRBV10-3; D is unclear. V was pared by 6 bases and J by 3 bases, with 12 bases between. The CDR3 is 14 residues long. The germline V gene has CDR1 ENHRY and CDR2 SYGVKD. CDR3 loop: CAISDPERYNEQFF. CDR3 nucleotide sequence: TGTGCCATCAGCGACCCCGAGCGCTACAATGAGCAGTTCTTC.

This clonotype was detected only a few times. This chain joins TRBV6-5 and TRBJ1-5; no reliable D call. CDR3 length: 15 residues. Trimming removed 0 bases at V and 2 bases at J, with 8 bases between. Germline V gene data show CDR1 as MNHEY and CDR2 as SVGAGI. The CDR3 sequence: CASSYSSHGNQPQHF. The CDR3 coding sequence is TGTGCCAGCAGTTACTCCAGTCATGGCAATCAGCCCCAGCATTTT.

This clonotype turned up a few times. A junction boundary mismatches the germline segment, possibly from a read error. The chain combines TRBV7-2 with TRBJ2-3; 11 bases align to TRBD2. Germline CDR1 and CDR2: SGHTA and FQGNSA. This CDR3 has 14 residues. CDR3 loop: CAGRTSGSTDTQYF. For the CDR3, the DNA is TGCGCCGGGAGGACTAGCGGGAGCACAGATACGCAGTATTTT.

This clonotype was recorded once. The chain combines TRBV4-1 with TRBJ1-1; D remains ambiguous. There are 15 residues in the CDR3. CDR1 is MGHRA, CDR2 YSYEKL, per germline. V lost 1 base, J lost 2 bases, and 11 bases lay in between. CDR3 sequence reads: CASSQGVAVNTEAFF. In nucleotides, the CDR3 is TGCGCCAGCAGCCAAGGCGTCGCAGTTAACACTGAAGCTTTCTTT.

This chain joins TRBV6-2 or TRBV6-3 and TRBJ2-7; tentative D call: TRBD1 (5 bases). V was trimmed by 6 bases and J by 4 bases, leaving 16 bases between them. CDR3 size: 14 residues. CDR1 MNHEY and CDR2 SVGEGT come from the germline V gene. The DNA of the CDR3 is TGTGCCAGCAGAAAGGGGCAGTCCCTATACGAGCAGTACTTC. This sequence encodes CASRKGQSLYEQYF.

V and J are TRBV12-3 or TRBV12-4 and TRBJ2-3, with D unclear. The V gene lost 5 bases and the J gene lost 0 bases, with 15 bases spanning the gap. CDR3 size: 16 residues. CDR3 protein: CASSPQPNPSTDTQYF. The CDR3 DNA reads TGTGCCAGCAGTCCTCAGCCGAACCCTAGCACAGATACGCAGTATTTT.

The chain is built from TRBV28 and TRBJ1-5; D remains unclear. The ends were cut back, 7 bases at V and 7 bases at J, with 11 bases in the middle. The CDR3 is made up of 12 amino acids. The germline V gene encodes CDR1 MDHEN and CDR2 SYDVKM. CDR3 sequence reads: CASTPTGQPQHF. The CDR3, as DNA: TGTGCCAGCACCCCGACCGGCCAGCCCCAGCATTTT.

This clonotype appeared a few times. The chain employs TRBV7-8 and TRBJ1-2; no definite D call. The length of the CDR3 is 13 residues. From germline, CDR1 is SGHVS and CDR2 FQNEAQ. Trimming took off 3 bases at V and 2 bases at J, with 7 bases between the two ends. CDR3 protein: CASSFAVNYGYTF. CDR3 DNA sequence: TGTGCCAGCAGCTTTGCCGTCAACTATGGCTACACCTTC.

V usage is TRBV11-3 and J usage is TRBJ1-1; perhaps TRBD1 as D (6 bases). Per the germline V gene, CDR1 is SGHNT and CDR2 is YENEEA. V was clipped by 5 bases and J by 6 bases, with 10 bases between them. The CDR3 consists of 12 residues. CDR3 loop: CASSDRTPEAFF. CDR3 DNA sequence: TGTGCCAGCAGCGACAGGACCCCTGAAGCTTTCTTT.

V gene TRBV18 combines with J gene TRBJ2-1; D uncertain. Trimming cost V 0 bases and J 5 bases, with 5 bases left between them. There are 13 residues in the CDR3. CDR1 and CDR2 from the germline V gene are KGHSH and LQKENI. The CDR3 DNA reads TGTGCCAGCTCACCACCGTCACACAATGAGCAGTTCTTC. Translation: CASSPPSHNEQFF.

The V gene is TRBV12-5, the J gene TRBJ2-1; D might be TRBD2 (6 bases). This CDR3 has 15 residues. CDR1 LGHNT and CDR2 FRNRAP come from the germline V gene. Trimming left V 6 bases short and J 0 bases short, with 12 bases between. CDR3 nucleotides: TGTGCTAGTGGGTCAATAGCGGCCTCCTACAATGAGCAGTTCTTC. This codes for CASGSIAASYNEQFF.

This clonotype was picked up a small number of times. The chain carries TRBV20-1 and TRBJ1-5; D remains unclear. Germline CDR1 DFQATT, CDR2 SNEGSKA (reference sequence). The CDR3 extends over 16 amino acids. The germline V and J ends were trimmed by 1 base and 0 bases, with 13 bases remaining between them. CDR3: CSARGWQEDSNQPQHF. The CDR3 nucleotides are TGCAGTGCTAGAGGCTGGCAGGAAGATAGCAATCAGCCCCAGCATTTT.

This clonotype has ten or more counts. V is TRBV7-2 and J is TRBJ1-6; possibly TRBD1 for D (5 bases). The V gene lost 2 bases and the J gene lost 5 bases, with 16 bases spanning the gap. CDR1 and CDR2 from the germline V gene are SGHTA and FQGNSA. This CDR3 comprises 17 residues. Here the CDR3 DNA reads TGTGCCAGCAGCTTACCCGCTTTGGGGGTAGATAATTCACCCCTCCACTTT. This codes for CASSLPALGVDNSPLHF.

The chain joins TRBV7-4 to TRBJ2-5, with 9 bases fitting TRBD2. This CDR3 has 15 residues. The V gene end was trimmed by 9 bases and the J gene end by 3 bases; junction bases not matched to a gene: 11. Per germline, CDR1 SGHVT and CDR2 SQSDAQ. This chain's CDR3 is CAREPIRLAEETQYF. The CDR3 coding sequence is TGTGCCAGGGAACCGATTAGACTAGCGGAAGAGACCCAGTACTTC.

This clonotype showed up just a few times. The chain couples TRBV15 to TRBJ1-5; unclear D gene. V dropped 2 bases and J dropped 4 bases, with 15 bases sitting between them. The CDR3 loop spans 16 amino acids. Germline lookup yields CDR1 LNHNV and CDR2 YYDKDF (reference sequence). The CDR3 nucleotides read TGTGCCACCAGCAGAACCCCCTCAGGAGGAAATCAGCCCCAGCATTTT. This codes for CATSRTPSGGNQPQHF.

V gene TRBV5-1 combines with J gene TRBJ2-3; TRBD1 agrees at 7 bases. J gave up 0 bases and V 2 bases, and 6 bases lay outside the gene matches. Germline CDR1 SGHRS, CDR2 YFSETQ. The CDR3 spans 16 residues. The CDR3 here is CASSLSGGVSTDTQYF. The CDR3 DNA reads as TGCGCCAGCAGCTTATCAGGGGGAGTGAGCACAGATACGCAGTATTTT.

This clonotype was found many times. The chain combines TRBV7-2 with TRBJ1-1; D is unclear. The germline V gene encodes CDR1 SGHTA and CDR2 FQGNSA. The CDR3 is 14 amino acids. Trimming left V 3 bases short and J 1 base short, with 9 bases between. The CDR3 coding sequence is TGTGCCAGCAGCTTTCAGTTGAAGAACACTGAAGCTTTCTTT. Protein: CASSFQLKNTEAFF. Supplemented by reference TRBV7-2 and TRBJ1-1, the full variable domain reads GAGVSQSPSNKVTEKGKDVELRCDPISGHTALYWYRQSLGQGLEFLIYFQGNSAPDKSGLPSDRFSAERTGGSVSTLTIQRTQQEDSAVYLCASSFQLKNTEAFFGQGTRLTVV.